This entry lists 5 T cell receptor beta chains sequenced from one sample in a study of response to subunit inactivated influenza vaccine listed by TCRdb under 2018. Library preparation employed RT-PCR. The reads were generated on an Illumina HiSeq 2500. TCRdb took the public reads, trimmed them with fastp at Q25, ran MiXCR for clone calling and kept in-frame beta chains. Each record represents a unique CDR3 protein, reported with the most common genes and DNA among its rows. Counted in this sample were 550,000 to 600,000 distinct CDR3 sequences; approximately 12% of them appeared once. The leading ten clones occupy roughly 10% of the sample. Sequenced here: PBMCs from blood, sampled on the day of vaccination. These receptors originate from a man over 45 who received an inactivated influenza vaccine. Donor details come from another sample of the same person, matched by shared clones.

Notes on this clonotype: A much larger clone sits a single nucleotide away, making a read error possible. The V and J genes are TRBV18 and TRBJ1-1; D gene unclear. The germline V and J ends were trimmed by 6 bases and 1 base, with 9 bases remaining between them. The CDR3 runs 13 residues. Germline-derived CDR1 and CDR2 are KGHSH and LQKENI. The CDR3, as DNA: TGTGCCAGCTCTCACGTCAAGAACACTGAAGCTTTCTTT. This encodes CASSHVKNTEAFF.

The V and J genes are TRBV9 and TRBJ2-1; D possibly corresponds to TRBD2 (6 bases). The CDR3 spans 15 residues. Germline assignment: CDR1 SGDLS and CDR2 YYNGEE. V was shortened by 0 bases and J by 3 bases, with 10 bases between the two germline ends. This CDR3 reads CASSVELAHYNEQFF. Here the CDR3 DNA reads TGTGCCAGCAGCGTAGAACTAGCCCACTACAATGAGCAGTTCTTC. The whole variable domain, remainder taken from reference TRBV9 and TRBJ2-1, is DSGVTQTPKHLITATGQRVTLRCSPRSGDLSVYWYQQSLDQGLQFLIQYYNGEERAKGNILERFSAQQFPDLHSELNLSSLELGDSALYFCASSVELAHYNEQFFGPGTRLTVL.

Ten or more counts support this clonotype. CDR3 protein: CASSFGRYEQYF. The CDR3 DNA sequence: TGTGCCAGCAGCTTCGGCCGATACGAGCAGTACTTC. V gene TRBV5-5 combines with J gene TRBJ2-7; no clear D. Germline V CDR1 and CDR2: SGHKS, YYEKEE (reference sequence). CDR3 size: 12 residues. The V end lost 2 bases, the J end lost 4 bases, and 7 bases lay between the germline ends.

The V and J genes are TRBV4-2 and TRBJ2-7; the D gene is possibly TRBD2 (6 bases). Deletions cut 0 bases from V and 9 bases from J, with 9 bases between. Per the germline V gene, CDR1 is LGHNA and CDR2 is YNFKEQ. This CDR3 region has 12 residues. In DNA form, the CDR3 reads TGTGCCAGCAGCCAAGAGGAGGGTGTGCAGTACTTC. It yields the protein CASSQEEGVQYF.

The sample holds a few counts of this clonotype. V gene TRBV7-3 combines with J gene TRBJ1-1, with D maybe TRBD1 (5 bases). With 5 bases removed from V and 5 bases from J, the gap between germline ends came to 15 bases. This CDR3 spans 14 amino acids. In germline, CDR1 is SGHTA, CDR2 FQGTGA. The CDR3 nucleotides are TGTGCCAGCAGCCAAGTCGTCGGGGGTACTGAAGCTTTCTTT. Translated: CASSQVVGGTEAFF. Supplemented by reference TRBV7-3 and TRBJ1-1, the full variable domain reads GAGVSQTPSNKVTEKGKYVELRCDPISGHTALYWYRQSLGQGPEFLIYFQGTGAADDSGLPNDRFFAVRPEGSVSTLKIQRTERGDSAVYLCASSQVVGGTEAFFGQGTRLTVV.